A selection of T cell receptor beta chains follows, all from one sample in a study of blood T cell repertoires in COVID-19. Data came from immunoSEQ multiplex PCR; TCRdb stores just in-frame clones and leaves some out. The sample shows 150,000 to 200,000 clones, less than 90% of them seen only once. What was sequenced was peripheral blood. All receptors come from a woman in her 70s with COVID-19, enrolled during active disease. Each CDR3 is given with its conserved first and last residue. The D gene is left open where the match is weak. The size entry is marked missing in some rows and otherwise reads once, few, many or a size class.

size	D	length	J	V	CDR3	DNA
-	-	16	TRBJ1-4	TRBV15	CATSRDLRGINEKLFF	TGTGCCACCAGCAGAGATCTACGGGGGATTAATGAAAAACTGTTTTTT
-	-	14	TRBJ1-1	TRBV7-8	CASSWIDKSTEAFF	TGTGCCAGCAGCTGGATCGACAAGTCCACTGAAGCTTTCTTT
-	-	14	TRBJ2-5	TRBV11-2	CASSPRQKQETQYF	TGTGCCAGCAGCCCGCGACAGAAACAAGAGACCCAGTACTTC
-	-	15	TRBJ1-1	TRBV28	CASSPQGRGSTEAFF	TGTGCCAGCAGTCCTCAGGGTAGGGGGAGCACTGAAGCTTTCTTT
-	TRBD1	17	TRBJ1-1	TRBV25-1	CASSERRKGQGLGEAFF	TGTGCCAGCAGTGAAAGACGGAAAGGACAGGGTTTGGGTGAAGCTTTCTTT
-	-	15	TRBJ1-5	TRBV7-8	CASSLAGGNNQPQHF	TGTGCCAGCAGCTTAGCGGGAGGGAACAATCAGCCCCAGCATTTT
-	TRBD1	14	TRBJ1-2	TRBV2	CASSPDRARDGYTF	TGTGCCAGCAGTCCCGACAGGGCCAGGGATGGCTACACCTTC
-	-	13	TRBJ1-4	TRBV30	CAWSPLGSEKLFF	TGTGCCTGGAGTCCCCTCGGGAGTGAAAAACTGTTTTTT
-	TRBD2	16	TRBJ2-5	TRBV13	CASSDLGRGDGETQYF	TGTGCCAGCAGCGACCTGGGGAGGGGCGACGGGGAGACCCAGTACTTC
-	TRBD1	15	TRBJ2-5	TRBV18	CASLATQGSRETQYF	TGTGCCAGCTTGGCCACACAGGGGAGTCGAGAGACCCAGTACTTC
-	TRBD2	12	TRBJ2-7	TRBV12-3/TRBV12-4	CASSPRGGEQYF	TGTGCCAGCAGTCCGCGGGGGGGCGAGCAGTACTTC
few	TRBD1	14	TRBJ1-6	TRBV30	CAWSSGQGNSPLHF	TGTGCCTGGAGTTCGGGACAGGGGAATTCACCCCTCCACTTT
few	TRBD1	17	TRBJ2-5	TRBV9	CASSVDLPGTGQETQYF	TGTGCCAGCAGCGTGGACCTACCCGGGACAGGTCAAGAGACCCAGTACTTC
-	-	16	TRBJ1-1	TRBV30	CAWSASGGIMNTEAFF	TGTGCCTGGAGTGCCTCCGGGGGGATAATGAACACTGAAGCTTTCTTT
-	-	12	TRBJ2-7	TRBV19	CASSDSPYEQYF	TGTGCCAGTAGTGACAGCCCCTACGAGCAGTACTTC